This TCR beta chain is drawn from a study of blood T cells in healthy people across ages. Germline loops: CDR1 MNHEY, CDR2 SVGAGI. The CDR3 is made up of 15 amino acids. The germline V and J ends were trimmed by 2 bases and 2 bases, with 13 bases remaining between them. With a J-beta primer mix and a sample-barcoded 5' primer, a second PCR ran roughly 7 to 11 cycles. Each cDNA molecule, via a template-switch adaptor with 12 random nucleotides, was tagged. TCRdb called the 5' RACE reads again in MiXCR, with one record for every CDR3 protein. The profile shows some 1,800,000 distinct CDR3 sequences, about 39% of them singletons.

The receptor comes from a human donor in good health. The rearrangement links TRBV6-5 to TRBJ2-7; D is perhaps TRBD1 (6 bases). Sequenced input: blood. The CDR3 is CASSYPTAGAYEQYF. The CDR3 DNA is TGTGCCAGCAGTTACCCGACTGCAGGGGCCTACGAGCAGTACTTC.